What follows are 17 T cell receptor beta chains derived from one specimen sequenced in a study of blood T cell repertoires in COVID-19. TCRdb's table, derived via immunoSEQ multiplex PCR, lists solely in-frame clones and lacks some. Found here are under 450,000 clones, 75% to 90% of them singletons; the top ten hold roughly 1.6%. The sequenced sample was peripheral blood. The origin of the receptors is a woman in her 40s with COVID-19, enrolled during active disease.

V and J are TRBV25-1 and TRBJ2-2; D is unclear. Germline CDR1 MGHDK, CDR2 SYGVNS. The V and J ends lost 7 bases and 4 bases respectively, with 10 bases between them. The CDR3 totals 13 residues. The CDR3 coding sequence is TGTGCCAGCACGTACTCACTCACCGGGGAGCTGTTTTTT. Encoded protein: CASTYSLTGELFF.

The V gene is TRBV5-5, the J gene TRBJ2-2; 13 bases map to TRBD2. Germline loops: CDR1 SGHKS, CDR2 YYEKEE (reference sequence). The CDR3 length is 17 residues. The V segment lost 0 bases and the J segment 5 bases; nucleotides outside the gene matches: 4. CDR3 sequence reads: CASSLEGLAGRTGELFF. In DNA, the CDR3 is TGTGCCAGCAGCTTGGAGGGACTAGCGGGAAGGACCGGGGAGCTGTTTTTT. The full variable domain, in which reference TRBV5-5 and TRBJ2-2 provide the parts outside the CDR3, is DAGVTQSPTHLIKTRGQQVTLRCSPISGHKSVSWYQQVLGQGPQFIFQYYEKEERGRGNFPDRFSARQFPNYSSELNVNALLLGDSALYLCASSLEGLAGRTGELFFGEGSRLTVL.

J is TRBJ1-2 and V is TRBV27, with D possibly being TRBD1 (5 bases). Germline V CDR1 and CDR2: MNHEY, SMNVEV (reference sequence). V lost 1 base and J lost 6, with 15 bases in between. The length of the CDR3 is 15 residues. CDR3 amino acids: CASSLFFRQTDGYTF. The CDR3 nucleotides are TGTGCCAGCAGTTTATTTTTTCGGCAGACAGATGGCTACACCTTC.

CDR3: CASSPLGIDTEAFF. The CDR3 DNA follows: TGTGCCAGCAGCCCACTAGGGATAGACACTGAAGCTTTCTTT. This chain links TRBV5-4 with TRBJ1-1; D gene unclear. CDR1 SGHNT and CDR2 YYREEE come from the germline V gene (reference sequence). The ends were cut back, 4 bases at V and 3 bases at J, with 13 bases in the middle. The CDR3 extends over 14 amino acids.

V and J are TRBV19 and TRBJ2-1; 11 bases match TRBD2. This CDR3 spans 16 amino acids. Losses at the gene ends were 4 bases for V and 7 bases for J; bases not matched to a gene: 9. Germline V gene lookup returns CDR1 LNHDA and CDR2 SQIVND (reference sequence). DNA for the CDR3: TGTGCCAGTAGTAAAATTAGCGGGGGGGCGCGGAATGAGCAGTTCTTC. Its protein is CASSKISGGARNEQFF.

The chain joins TRBV7-2 to TRBJ1-1; the D is unclear. The CDR3 is made up of 14 amino acids. Trimming pared 4 bases from V and 0 bases from J, leaving 9 bases between. Germline assignment: CDR1 SGHTA and CDR2 FQGNSA. CDR3 amino acids: CASSSMALNTEAFF. In nucleotides, the CDR3 is TGTGCCAGCAGCTCCATGGCCCTGAACACTGAAGCTTTCTTT.

The chain combines TRBV9 with TRBJ2-5; TRBD1 aligns across 7 bases. Trimming at V came to 7 bases and at J to 2 bases, leaving 11 bases not matched to a gene. This CDR3 has 15 amino acids. CDR1 and CDR2 from the germline V gene are SGDLS and YYNGEE. CDR3: CASSPTGTAQETQYF. The CDR3 DNA follows: TGTGCCAGCTCGCCTACCGGGACAGCACAAGAGACCCAGTACTTC.

The gene calls are TRBV11-2 and TRBJ2-7, with D possibly being TRBD2 (5 bases). Germline CDR1 reads SGHAT; CDR2 reads FQNNGV. The CDR3 length is 12 residues. Between the trimmed V and J ends, which lost 3 bases and 9 bases, there was a span of 12 bases. The CDR3 reads CASSFAEGTQYF. In nucleotides, the CDR3 is TGTGCCAGCAGCTTCGCCGAGGGAACGCAGTACTTC.

The chain recombines TRBV7-2 with TRBJ1-2, with a possible D match to TRBD1 (6 bases). With 8 bases removed from V and 5 bases from J, the gap between germline ends came to 18 bases. This CDR3 spans 14 amino acids. The germline gives CDR1 SGHTA, CDR2 FQGNSA. The DNA of the CDR3 is TGTGCCAGCCAACGGTTAACAGGGCTTTATGGCTACACCTTC. It translates to CASQRLTGLYGYTF. The variable domain in full, completed from reference TRBV7-2 and TRBJ1-2, reads GAGVSQSPSNKVTEKGKDVELRCDPISGHTALYWYRQSLGQGLEFLIYFQGNSAPDKSGLPSDRFSAERTGGSVSTLTIQRTQQEDSAVYLCASQRLTGLYGYTFGSGTRLTVV.

This clone has just one count. The chain combines TRBV5-1 with TRBJ2-7; a possible D gene is TRBD1 (6 bases). CDR1 SGHRS and CDR2 YFSETQ come from the germline V gene. The CDR3 contains 13 residues. Trimming cost V 3 bases and J 6 bases, with 13 bases left between them. CDR3 coding DNA: TGCGCCAGCAGCTCCCTGACAGGTTCCGAGCAGTACTTC. It yields the protein CASSSLTGSEQYF.

This rearrangement joins TRBV28 to TRBJ1-2; no firm D call. Germline V gene data show CDR1 as MDHEN and CDR2 as SYDVKM. The CDR3 is 12 residues long. With 4 bases removed from V and 2 bases from J, the gap between germline ends came to 5 bases. The CDR3 nucleotides read TGTGCCAGCAGTTCCGAGAACTATGGCTACACCTTC. Its protein is CASSSENYGYTF.

A single count supports this clone. The V gene is TRBV12-5, the J gene TRBJ2-1; 8 positions agree with TRBD2. V was pared by 0 bases and J by 4 bases, with 14 bases of the junction left unmatched. CDR1 is LGHNT, CDR2 FRNRAP, per germline. The CDR3 consists of 19 residues. CDR3 sequence reads: CASGLVLLRPASGYNEQFF. CDR3 DNA: TGTGCTAGTGGTTTGGTACTTTTACGTCCCGCTAGCGGGTACAATGAGCAGTTCTTC.

This clone was found once. Additional DNA sequences in this sample encode the identical CDR3. The chain uses TRBV7-9 and TRBJ2-2; no reliable D call. The V and J ends lost 1 base and 2 bases respectively, with 8 bases between them. Looked up from germline, CDR1 is SEHNR and CDR2 is FQNEAQ (reference sequence). The CDR3 sequence is 15 residues long. CDR3 nucleotides: TGTGCCAGCAGCTTAGGCCAGGCCAACACCGGGGAGCTGTTTTTT. It encodes CASSLGQANTGELFF.

This clone has a single count. The chain uses TRBV27 and TRBJ1-4; D perhaps matches TRBD1 (5 bases). CDR3 length: 16 residues. Trimming removed 7 bases at V and 0 bases at J, with 15 bases between. CDR1 MNHEY and CDR2 SMNVEV come from the germline V gene (reference sequence). CDR3 amino acids: CASKNGAGATNEKLFF. The CDR3 DNA sequence: TGTGCCAGCAAGAATGGGGCTGGAGCAACTAATGAAAAACTGTTTTTT.

The chain uses TRBV7-2 and TRBJ2-1; D gene ambiguous. Trimming shortened V by 5 bases and J by 5 bases, and 7 bases separated the two germline ends. Germline CDR1 reads SGHTA; CDR2 reads FQGNSA. The CDR3 is 12 amino acids. The CDR3 loop reads CASSTVHNEQFF. As DNA, the CDR3 is TGTGCCAGCAGCACTGTACACAATGAGCAGTTCTTC.

This chain uses TRBV19 with TRBJ2-1, with TRBD2 identical over 10 bases. The CDR3 length is 15 residues. V shed 6 bases, J shed 3 bases, and the junction held 5 bases outside the gene matches. The germline gives CDR1 LNHDA, CDR2 SQIVND (reference sequence). CDR3 sequence (DNA): TGTGCCAGTAGCCTCGCTAGCGGGAGCTACAATGAGCAGTTCTTC. It is translated as CASSLASGSYNEQFF.

This clone was picked up one time. The V and J genes are TRBV6-5 and TRBJ1-2; 9 bases line up with TRBD1. The trim removed 6 bases at V and 3 bases at J, leaving 2 bases unmatched. CDR3 length: 13 residues. Germline assignment: CDR1 MNHEY and CDR2 SVGAGI. The CDR3 region has the DNA TGTGCCAGCAGGGGACAGGGCCACTATGGCTACACCTTC. This codes for CASRGQGHYGYTF.